One TCR beta chain is described in this entry. As yet, its antigen is unknown. The sample is drawn from a study of Tregs in tolerant kidney transplant recipients. Study results and caveats: Changing PCR primers prevented nucleotide comparison between some patients' samples.

Recipients received nonmyeloablative bone marrow transplants from related graft donors, with transient mixed chimerism. Clones were read by immunoSEQ multiplex PCR, and TCRdb kept only the in-frame ones, dropping some. The repertoire holds 55,000 to 75,000 clones, with more than 75% as singletons. Germline CDR1 is SGHRS and CDR2 is YFSETQ. The CDR3 is made up of 15 amino acids. V lost 1 base to trimming and J lost 5 bases; unmatched junction nucleotides: 7. The chain employs TRBV5-1 and TRBJ2-5, with 8 bases matching TRBD2. The sample was CD4+ T cells from blood (PBMCs), taken 6 months after the transplant. The source is a human patient who received a combined kidney and bone marrow transplant. Some T cells may be the graft donor's. CDR3 amino acids: CASSLLTGGRETQYF. DNA for the CDR3: TGCGCCAGCAGCTTGTTAACGGGGGGGCGGGAGACCCAGTACTTC.